This is a list of T cell receptor beta chains from one sample in a study of control samples from healthy donors and cancer patients. Produced via immunoSEQ multiplex PCR; TCRdb's table is partial and in-frame only. This repertoire shows some 200,000 clones, roughly 94% found once; its top ten account for about 1.6%. The source material was blood. The receptors come from a man aged 50-59 years in good health. The CDR3 runs from the conserved cysteine through the conserved F or W. A D gene is named only where the DNA matches it firmly. Size values are once, few and many counts, or a class for expanded clones, and some rows have none.

J gene: TRBJ1-5
V gene: TRBV24-1
D gene: -
CDR3 length: 16
clone size: -
CDR3 protein: CATSDAGVFSNQPQHF
CDR3 DNA: TGTGCCACCAGTGATGCAGGAGTTTTTAGCAATCAGCCCCAGCATTTT

J gene: TRBJ1-4
V gene: TRBV9
D gene: -
CDR3 length: 14
clone size: -
CDR3 protein: CASTRGPGNEKLFF
CDR3 DNA: TGTGCCAGCACCCGAGGACCCGGTAATGAAAAACTGTTTTTT

J gene: TRBJ2-7
V gene: TRBV7-8
D gene: TRBD2
CDR3 length: 14
clone size: -
CDR3 protein: CASSLAGGEDEQYF
CDR3 DNA: TGTGCCAGCAGCTTAGCGGGGGGGGAGGATGAGCAGTACTTC

J gene: TRBJ1-2
V gene: TRBV7-8
D gene: -
CDR3 length: 14
clone size: -
CDR3 protein: CASSAYTVNYGYTF
CDR3 DNA: TGTGCCAGCAGCGCCTATACAGTTAACTATGGCTACACCTTC

J gene: TRBJ2-2
V gene: TRBV20-1
D gene: -
CDR3 length: 11
clone size: once
CDR3 protein: CSAIVYGELFF
CDR3 DNA: TGCAGTGCTATAGTTTACGGGGAGCTGTTTTTT

J gene: TRBJ2-5
V gene: TRBV5-1
D gene: -
CDR3 length: 15
clone size: once
CDR3 protein: CASSSLSGPRETQYF
CDR3 DNA: TGCGCCAGCAGCTCGCTATCAGGCCCCCGAGAGACCCAGTACTTC

J gene: TRBJ1-2
V gene: TRBV27
D gene: -
CDR3 length: 14
clone size: -
CDR3 protein: CASSPHRAEGGYTF
CDR3 DNA: TGTGCCAGCAGTCCCCACAGGGCTGAGGGTGGCTACACCTTC

J gene: TRBJ1-1
V gene: TRBV7-9
D gene: -
CDR3 length: 16
clone size: -
CDR3 protein: CASSKVRPGSDTEAFF
CDR3 DNA: TGTGCCAGCAGCAAAGTCCGCCCTGGCAGCGACACTGAAGCTTTCTTT

J gene: TRBJ2-7
V gene: TRBV5-1
D gene: -
CDR3 length: 15
clone size: -
CDR3 protein: CASSLGGSSSYEQYF
CDR3 DNA: TGCGCCAGCAGCTTGGGGGGGTCCTCCTCCTACGAGCAGTACTTC

J gene: TRBJ1-2
V gene: TRBV29-1
D gene: TRBD1
CDR3 length: 14
clone size: -
CDR3 protein: CSVVEGTANYGYTF
CDR3 DNA: TGCAGCGTTGTTGAAGGGACAGCTAACTATGGCTACACCTTC

J gene: TRBJ1-1
V gene: TRBV2
D gene: -
CDR3 length: 12
clone size: -
CDR3 protein: CASRSLNTEAFF
CDR3 DNA: TGTGCCAGCAGGTCCCTTAACACTGAAGCTTTCTTT

J gene: TRBJ1-5
V gene: TRBV19
D gene: -
CDR3 length: 19
clone size: -
CDR3 protein: CASRPSPNRGGYSNQPQHF
CDR3 DNA: TGTGCCAGTAGACCATCACCCAACAGAGGAGGTTATAGCAATCAGCCCCAGCATTTT

J gene: TRBJ1-1
V gene: TRBV7-6
D gene: -
CDR3 length: 16
clone size: -
CDR3 protein: CASSLARADLNTEAFF
CDR3 DNA: TGTGCCAGCAGCTTAGCAAGGGCAGACTTGAACACTGAAGCTTTCTTT

J gene: TRBJ1-5
V gene: TRBV2
D gene: -
CDR3 length: 15
clone size: once
CDR3 protein: CACGVGRDSNQPQHF
CDR3 DNA: TGTGCTTGCGGGGTTGGGAGGGATAGCAATCAGCCCCAGCATTTT

J gene: TRBJ2-1
V gene: TRBV6-5
D gene: -
CDR3 length: 15
clone size: -
CDR3 protein: CASTKPGGPYNEQFF
CDR3 DNA: TGTGCCAGCACCAAGCCGGGGGGCCCCTACAATGAGCAGTTCTTC

J gene: TRBJ1-2
V gene: TRBV29-1
D gene: -
CDR3 length: 14
clone size: -
CDR3 protein: CSVDRDTPIGGYTF
CDR3 DNA: TGCAGCGTTGATCGGGACACCCCCATAGGCGGCTACACCTTC